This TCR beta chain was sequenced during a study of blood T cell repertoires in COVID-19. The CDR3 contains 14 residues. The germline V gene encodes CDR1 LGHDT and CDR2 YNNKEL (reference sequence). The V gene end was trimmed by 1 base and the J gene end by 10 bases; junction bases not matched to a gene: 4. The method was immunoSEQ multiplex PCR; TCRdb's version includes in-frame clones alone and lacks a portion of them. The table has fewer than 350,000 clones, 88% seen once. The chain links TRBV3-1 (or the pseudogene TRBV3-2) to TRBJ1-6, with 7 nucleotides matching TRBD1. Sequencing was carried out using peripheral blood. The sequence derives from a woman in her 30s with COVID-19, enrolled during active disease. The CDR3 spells CASSQAGGRSPLHF. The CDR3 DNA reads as TGTGCCAGCAGCCAAGCAGGGGGTAGGTCACCCCTCCACTTT.